This TCR beta chain was observed in a study of PD-1 blockade in classical Hodgkin lymphoma. In the study overall: Nivolumab was given intravenously to patients at 3 mg/kg every 2 weeks. Regarding the study as a whole: Those achieving complete response showed baseline diversity like newly diagnosed patients.

Data came from immunoSEQ multiplex PCR; TCRdb stores just in-frame clones and leaves some out. The table includes roughly 30,000 clones, roughly four fifths detected once. J was trimmed by 10 bases and V by 5 bases; bases with no gene match: 12. Germline-derived CDR1 and CDR2 are SNHLY and FYNNEI. This CDR3 contains 16 residues. Time point: cycle 4 day 1 (C4D1), after more than five weeks of nivolumab. Each of the patients experienced relapse following autologous stem cell transplantation, and their brentuximab vedotin exposure differed. Magnetic negative selection of thawed PBMCs was the method by which CD4+ T cells were purified. Only one count was recorded for this clone. What it binds is not known.

The source was CD4+ T cells from blood, collected before the fourth cycle of nivolumab. The receptor comes from a human donor with classical Hodgkin lymphoma. The chain is built from TRBV2 and TRBJ1-6; TRBD1 matches 9 bases. CDR3 DNA sequence: TGTGCCAGCAGTCTTAAGGACAGGGGTCTGGGATCACCCCTCCACTTT. Translating it yields CASSLKDRGLGSPLHF.